These 6 T cell receptor beta chains came from one sample sequenced in a study of monozygotic twins with inflammatory bowel disease. TCRdb reprocessed the 5' RACE reads; each CDR3 protein has one entry and no DNA is given. The sample yields about 93,000 distinct CDR3 sequences, of which the top ten take up 6% to 9.5%. Sequencing was performed on blood. The receptors derive from a human donor with ulcerative colitis or Crohn's disease, or a healthy co-twin of an affected twin (not recorded which).

The chain combines TRBV7-9 with TRBJ2-7. The CDR3 has 14 residues. Germline V lookup: CDR1 SEHNR, CDR2 FQNEAQ (reference sequence). CDR3 region: CASSLVDYPYEQYF.

The chain joins TRBV5-1 to TRBJ2-2; as DNA is missing, the TRBD1 call by TCRdb cannot be tested. The CDR3 is made up of 15 amino acids. Germline V gene lookup returns CDR1 SGHRS and CDR2 YFSETQ. CDR3 sequence: CASSLGQGSSGELFF.

This chain uses TRBV7-8 with TRBJ1-2. The CDR3 runs to 14 residues. Germline V gene lookup returns CDR1 SGHVS and CDR2 FQNEAQ. The CDR3 sequence: CASSLAAESFGYTF. Using reference TRBV7-8 and TRBJ1-2 for the parts outside the CDR3, the full variable domain is GAGVSQSPRYKVAKRGQDVALRCDPISGHVSLFWYQQALGQGPEFLTYFQNEAQLDKSGLPSDRFFAERPEGSVSTLKIQRTQQEDSAVYLCASSLAAESFGYTFGSGTRLTVV.

The chain has TRBV6-1 and TRBJ2-2; the D call from TCRdb, TRBD2, cannot be confirmed without DNA. The CDR3 extends over 18 amino acids. Per the germline V gene, CDR1 is MNHNS and CDR2 is SASEGT. This CDR3 reads CASSDDLAGGPDTGELFF.

The V call is TRBV5-1, the J call TRBJ1-2. CDR3 size: 14 residues. CDR1 and CDR2 from the germline V gene are SGHRS and YFSETQ. The CDR3 loop reads CASRLGAGGDGYTF.

J is TRBJ1-2 and V is TRBV3-1; TCRdb's D gene call, TRBD1, goes unchecked for lack of DNA. The CDR3 is 14 amino acids. Germline loops: CDR1 LGHDT, CDR2 YNNKEL (reference sequence). The CDR3 sequence: CASSRSTGGNGYTF.